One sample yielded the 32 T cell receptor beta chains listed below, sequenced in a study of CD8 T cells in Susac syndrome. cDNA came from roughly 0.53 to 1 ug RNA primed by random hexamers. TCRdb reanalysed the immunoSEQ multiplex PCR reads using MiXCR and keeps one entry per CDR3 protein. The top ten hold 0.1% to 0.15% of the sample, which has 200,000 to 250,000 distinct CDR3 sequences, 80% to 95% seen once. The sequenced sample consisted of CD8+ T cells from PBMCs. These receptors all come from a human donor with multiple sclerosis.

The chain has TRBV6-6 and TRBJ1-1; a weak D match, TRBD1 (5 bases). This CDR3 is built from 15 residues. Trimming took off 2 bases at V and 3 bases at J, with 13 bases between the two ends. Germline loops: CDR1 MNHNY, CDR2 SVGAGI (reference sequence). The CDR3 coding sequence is TGTGCCAGCAGTTACCCCAGGGAGAAGGACACTGAAGCTTTCTTT. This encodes CASSYPREKDTEAFF.

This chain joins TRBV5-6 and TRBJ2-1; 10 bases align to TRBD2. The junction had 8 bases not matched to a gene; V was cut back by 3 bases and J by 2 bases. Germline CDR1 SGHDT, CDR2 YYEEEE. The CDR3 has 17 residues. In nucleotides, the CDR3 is TGTGCCAGCAGCTGGGGCGCTAGCGGGAGTCCCTACAATGAGCAGTTCTTC. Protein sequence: CASSWGASGSPYNEQFF.

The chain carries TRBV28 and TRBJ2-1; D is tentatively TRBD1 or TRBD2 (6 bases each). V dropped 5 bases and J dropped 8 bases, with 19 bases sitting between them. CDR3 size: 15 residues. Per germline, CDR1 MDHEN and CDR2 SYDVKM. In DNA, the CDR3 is TGTGCCAGCAGTCCATCATGGGGGGCTGTGGATGAGCAGTTCTTC. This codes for CASSPSWGAVDEQFF.

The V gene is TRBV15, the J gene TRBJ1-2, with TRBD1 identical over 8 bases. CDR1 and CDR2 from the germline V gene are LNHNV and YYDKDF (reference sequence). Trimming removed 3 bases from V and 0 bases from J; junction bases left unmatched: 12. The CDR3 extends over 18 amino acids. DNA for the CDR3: TGTGCCACCAGCAGCCCAGCAGACAGGGGCTTAGCTAACTATGGCTACACCTTC. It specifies CATSSPADRGLANYGYTF.

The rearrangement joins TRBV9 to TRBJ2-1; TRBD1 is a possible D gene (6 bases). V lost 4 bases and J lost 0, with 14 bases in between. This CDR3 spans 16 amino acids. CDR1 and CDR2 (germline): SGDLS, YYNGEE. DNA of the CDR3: TGTGCCAGCAGCCCCGACAGGTTGAGCTCCTACAATGAGCAGTTCTTC. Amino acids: CASSPDRLSSYNEQFF.

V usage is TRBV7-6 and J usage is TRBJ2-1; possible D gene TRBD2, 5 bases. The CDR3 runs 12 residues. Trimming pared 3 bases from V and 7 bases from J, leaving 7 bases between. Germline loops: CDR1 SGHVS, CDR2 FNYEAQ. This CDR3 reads CASSFRGNEQFF. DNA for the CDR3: TGTGCCAGCAGCTTCCGGGGTAATGAGCAGTTCTTC. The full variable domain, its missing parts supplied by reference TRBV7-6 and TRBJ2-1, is GAGVSQSPRYKVTKRGQDVALRCDPISGHVSLYWYRQALGQGPEFLTYFNYEAQQDKSGLPNDRFSAERPEGSISTLTIQRTEQRDSAMYRCASSFRGNEQFFGPGTRLTVL.

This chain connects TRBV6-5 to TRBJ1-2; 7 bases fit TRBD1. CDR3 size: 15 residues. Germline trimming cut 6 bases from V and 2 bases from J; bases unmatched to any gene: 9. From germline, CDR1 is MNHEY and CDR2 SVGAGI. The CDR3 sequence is CASSGGTEQNYGYTF. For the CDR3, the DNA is TGTGCCAGCAGCGGGGGGACAGAGCAAAACTATGGCTACACCTTC.

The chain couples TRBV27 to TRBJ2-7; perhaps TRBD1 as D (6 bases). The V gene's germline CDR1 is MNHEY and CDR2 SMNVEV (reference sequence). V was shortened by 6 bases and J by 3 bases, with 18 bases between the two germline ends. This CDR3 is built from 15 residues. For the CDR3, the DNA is TGTGCCAGCAGCCAATCCCTAGGGGGTGTCTACGAGCAGTACTTC. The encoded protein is CASSQSLGGVYEQYF.

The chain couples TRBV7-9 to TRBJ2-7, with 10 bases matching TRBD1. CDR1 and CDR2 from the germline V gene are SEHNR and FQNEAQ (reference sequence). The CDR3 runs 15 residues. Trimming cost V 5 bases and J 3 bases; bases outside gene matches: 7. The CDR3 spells CASSPTWTGGYEQYF. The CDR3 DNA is TGTGCCAGCAGCCCCACCTGGACAGGGGGCTACGAGCAGTACTTC.

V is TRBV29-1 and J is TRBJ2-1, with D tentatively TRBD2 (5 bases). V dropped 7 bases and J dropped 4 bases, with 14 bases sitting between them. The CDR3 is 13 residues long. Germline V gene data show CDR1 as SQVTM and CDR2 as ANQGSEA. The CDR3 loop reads CSGNGRAYNEQFF. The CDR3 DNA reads TGCAGCGGAAATGGGAGAGCATACAATGAGCAGTTCTTC.

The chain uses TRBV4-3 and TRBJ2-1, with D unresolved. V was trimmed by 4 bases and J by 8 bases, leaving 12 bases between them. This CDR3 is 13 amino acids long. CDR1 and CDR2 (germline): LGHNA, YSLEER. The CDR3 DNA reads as TGCGCCAGCAGCCGAGCAGATTGGGATGAGCAGTTCTTC. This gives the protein CASSRADWDEQFF.

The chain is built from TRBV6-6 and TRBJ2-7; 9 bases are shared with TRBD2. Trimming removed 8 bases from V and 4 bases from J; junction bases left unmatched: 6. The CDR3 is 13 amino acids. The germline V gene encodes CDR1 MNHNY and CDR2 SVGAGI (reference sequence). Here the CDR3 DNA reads TGTGCCAGCTGCAGCGGGGGGCTATACGAGCAGTACTTC. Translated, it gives CASCSGGLYEQYF.

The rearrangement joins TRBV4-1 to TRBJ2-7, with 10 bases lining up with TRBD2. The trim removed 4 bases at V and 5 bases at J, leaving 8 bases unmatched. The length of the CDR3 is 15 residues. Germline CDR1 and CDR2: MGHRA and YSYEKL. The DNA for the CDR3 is TGCGCCAGCAGCCCCCCGGGACTAGCGACCCACGAGCAGTACTTC. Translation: CASSPPGLATHEQYF.

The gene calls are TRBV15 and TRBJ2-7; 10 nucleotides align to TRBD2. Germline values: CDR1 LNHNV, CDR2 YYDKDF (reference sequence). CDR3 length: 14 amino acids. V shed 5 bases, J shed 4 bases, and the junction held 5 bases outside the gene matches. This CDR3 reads CATSESGRAYEQYF. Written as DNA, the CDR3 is TGTGCCACCAGCGAGAGCGGGAGGGCATACGAGCAGTACTTC.

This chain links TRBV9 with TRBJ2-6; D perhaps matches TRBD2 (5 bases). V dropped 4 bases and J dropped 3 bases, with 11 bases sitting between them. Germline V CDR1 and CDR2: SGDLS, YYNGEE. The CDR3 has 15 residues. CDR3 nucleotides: TGTGCCAGCAGCCCAGCGGAGAGTGGGGCCAACGTCCTGACTTTC. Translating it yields CASSPAESGANVLTF. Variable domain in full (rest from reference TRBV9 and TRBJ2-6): DSGVTQTPKHLITATGQRVTLRCSPRSGDLSVYWYQQSLDQGLQFLIQYYNGEERAKGNILERFSAQQFPDLHSELNLSSLELGDSALYFCASSPAESGANVLTFGAGSRLTVL.

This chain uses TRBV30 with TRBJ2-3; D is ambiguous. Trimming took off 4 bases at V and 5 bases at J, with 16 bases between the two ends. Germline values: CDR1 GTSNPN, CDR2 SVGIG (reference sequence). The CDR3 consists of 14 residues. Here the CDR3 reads CAWIASRKGDTQYF. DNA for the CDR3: TGTGCCTGGATCGCGAGTAGGAAGGGAGATACGCAGTATTTT.

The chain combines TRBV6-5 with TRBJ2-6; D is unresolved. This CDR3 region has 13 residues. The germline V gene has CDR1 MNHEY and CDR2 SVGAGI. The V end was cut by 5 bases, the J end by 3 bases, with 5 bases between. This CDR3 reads CASSIRGANVLTF. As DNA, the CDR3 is TGTGCCAGCAGTATCCGTGGGGCCAACGTCCTGACTTTC.

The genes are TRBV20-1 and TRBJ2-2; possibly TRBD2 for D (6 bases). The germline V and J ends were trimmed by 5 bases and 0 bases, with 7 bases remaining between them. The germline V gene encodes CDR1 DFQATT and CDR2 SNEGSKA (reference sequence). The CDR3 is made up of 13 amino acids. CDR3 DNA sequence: TGCAGTGCTTGGACTACGAACACCGGGGAGCTGTTTTTT. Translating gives CSAWTTNTGELFF.

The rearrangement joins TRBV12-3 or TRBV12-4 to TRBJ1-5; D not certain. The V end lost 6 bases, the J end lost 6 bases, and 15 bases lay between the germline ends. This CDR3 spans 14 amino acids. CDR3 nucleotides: TGTGCCAGCAGCCCCATGACGGTTACTCAGCCCCAGCATTTT. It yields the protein CASSPMTVTQPQHF.

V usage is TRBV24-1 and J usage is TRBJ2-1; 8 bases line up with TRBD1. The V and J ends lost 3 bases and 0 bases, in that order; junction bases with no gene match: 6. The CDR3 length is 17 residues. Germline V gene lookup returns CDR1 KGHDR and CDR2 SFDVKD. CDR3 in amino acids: CATSDPTGGYSYNEQFF. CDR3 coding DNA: TGTGCCACCAGTGATCCTACAGGGGGTTACTCCTACAATGAGCAGTTCTTC.

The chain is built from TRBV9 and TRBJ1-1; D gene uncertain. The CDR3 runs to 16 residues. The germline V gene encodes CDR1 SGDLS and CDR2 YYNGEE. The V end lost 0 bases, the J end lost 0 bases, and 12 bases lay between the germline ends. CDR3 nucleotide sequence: TGTGCCAGCAGCGTAGGGGGAGAGTCCATGAACACTGAAGCTTTCTTT. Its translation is CASSVGGESMNTEAFF.

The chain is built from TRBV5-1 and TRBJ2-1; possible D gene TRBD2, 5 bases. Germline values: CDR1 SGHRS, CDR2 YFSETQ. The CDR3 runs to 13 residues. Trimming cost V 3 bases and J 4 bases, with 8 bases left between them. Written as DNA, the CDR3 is TGCGCCAGCAGCTCCGGACTTTACAATGAGCAGTTCTTC. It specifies CASSSGLYNEQFF.

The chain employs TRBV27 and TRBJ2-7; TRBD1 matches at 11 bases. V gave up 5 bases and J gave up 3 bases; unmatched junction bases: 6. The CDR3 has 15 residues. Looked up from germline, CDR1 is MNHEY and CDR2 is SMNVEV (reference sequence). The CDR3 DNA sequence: TGTGCCAGCAGTGGGACAGGGGGAATAGACTACGAGCAGTACTTC. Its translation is CASSGTGGIDYEQYF.

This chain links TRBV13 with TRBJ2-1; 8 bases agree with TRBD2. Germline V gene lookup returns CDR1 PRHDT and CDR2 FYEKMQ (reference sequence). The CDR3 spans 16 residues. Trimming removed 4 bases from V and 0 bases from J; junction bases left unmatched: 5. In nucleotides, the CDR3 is TGTGCCAGCAGCTCGATGGGGACTAGCTCCTACAATGAGCAGTTCTTC. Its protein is CASSSMGTSSYNEQFF.

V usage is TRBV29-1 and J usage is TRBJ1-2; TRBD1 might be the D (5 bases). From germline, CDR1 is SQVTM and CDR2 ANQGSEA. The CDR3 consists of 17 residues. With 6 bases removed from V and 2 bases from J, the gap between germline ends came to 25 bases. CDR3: CSVYGQGANGPNYGYTF. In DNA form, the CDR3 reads TGCAGCGTGTACGGACAAGGGGCCAATGGTCCCAACTATGGCTACACCTTC.

CDR3 nucleotides: TGTGCCAGCAGCTTGGGGTTGACTAGCGGGGGAGAAAACAATGAGCAGTTCTTC. Protein: CASSLGLTSGGENNEQFF. The genes are TRBV13 and TRBJ2-1, with 12 bases that match TRBD2. The CDR3 consists of 18 residues. Looked up from germline, CDR1 is PRHDT and CDR2 is FYEKMQ (reference sequence). Trimming took 3 bases from V and 5 from J; bases not matched to a gene: 11.

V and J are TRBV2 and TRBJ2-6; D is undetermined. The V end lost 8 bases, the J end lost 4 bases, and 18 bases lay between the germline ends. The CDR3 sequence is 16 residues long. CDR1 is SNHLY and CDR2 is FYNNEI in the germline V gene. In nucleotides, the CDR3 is TGTGCCAGCGACGACCTGGCCGTCAGGGGGGCCAACGTCCTGACTTTC. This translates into CASDDLAVRGANVLTF.

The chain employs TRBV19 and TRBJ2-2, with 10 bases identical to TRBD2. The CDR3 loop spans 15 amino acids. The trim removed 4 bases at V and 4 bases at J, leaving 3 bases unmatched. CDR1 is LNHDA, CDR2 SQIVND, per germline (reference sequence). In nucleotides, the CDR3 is TGTGCCAGTAGTAGGCTAGCGGGAGCCACCGGGGAGCTGTTTTTT. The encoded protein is CASSRLAGATGELFF.

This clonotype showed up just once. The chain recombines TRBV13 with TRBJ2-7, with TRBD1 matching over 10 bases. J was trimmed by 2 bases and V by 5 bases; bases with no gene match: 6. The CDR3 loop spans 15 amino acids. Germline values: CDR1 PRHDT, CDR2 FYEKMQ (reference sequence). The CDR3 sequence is CASSPRDRGPYEQYF. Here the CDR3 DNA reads TGTGCCAGCAGCCCACGCGACAGGGGGCCCTACGAGCAGTACTTC.

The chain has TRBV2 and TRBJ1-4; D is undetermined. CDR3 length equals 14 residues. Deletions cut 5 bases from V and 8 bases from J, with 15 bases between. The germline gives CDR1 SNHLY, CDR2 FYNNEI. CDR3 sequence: CASSSDLDGEKLFF. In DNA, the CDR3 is TGTGCCAGCAGTTCCGACCTAGATGGGGAAAAACTGTTTTTT.

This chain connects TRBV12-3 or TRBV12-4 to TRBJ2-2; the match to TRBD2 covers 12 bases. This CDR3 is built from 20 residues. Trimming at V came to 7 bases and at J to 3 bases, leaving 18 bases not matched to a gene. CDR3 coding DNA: TGTGCCAGCACGGGGGACGGAGAAATGAGACTAGCGGGAGACACCGGGGAGCTGTTTTTT. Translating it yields CASTGDGEMRLAGDTGELFF.

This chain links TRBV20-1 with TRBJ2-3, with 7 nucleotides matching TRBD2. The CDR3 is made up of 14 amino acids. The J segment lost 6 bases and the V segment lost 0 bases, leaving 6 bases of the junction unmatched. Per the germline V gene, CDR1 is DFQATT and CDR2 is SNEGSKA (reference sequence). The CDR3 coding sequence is TGCAGTGCTAGAGATCTCCAGCGGGGCGATACGCAGTATTTT. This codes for CSARDLQRGDTQYF.